These 25 T cell receptor beta chains were sequenced from one sample in a study of blood T cell repertoires in COVID-19. Some clones are missing from TCRdb's copy, which holds only in-frame ones; the method was immunoSEQ multiplex PCR. The sample has over 250,000 clones; approximately 86% are singletons. The sequencing sample was made of PBMCs or T cells enriched from blood (not recorded which). These receptors all stem from a woman between 18 and 29 years old who had recovered from COVID-19.

The V and J genes are TRBV13 and TRBJ2-7; TRBD1 matches 7 bases. Germline V gene data show CDR1 as PRHDT and CDR2 as FYEKMQ (reference sequence). V lost 1 base and J lost 6; bases outside the gene matches: 9. This CDR3 contains 15 residues. CDR3 coding DNA: TGTGCCAGCAGCTTAGCAAATGACTGGGACAGCGAGCAGTACTTC. Protein sequence: CASSLANDWDSEQYF.

This clone was seen only once. The genes are TRBV19 and TRBJ2-7; 7 nucleotides line up with TRBD1. Germline V gene data show CDR1 as LNHDA and CDR2 as SQIVND (reference sequence). The trim removed 6 bases at V and 5 bases at J, leaving 7 bases unmatched. CDR3 length: 13 amino acids. Here the CDR3 DNA reads TGTGCCAGTAGCCACAGGGGTGGGCACGAGCAGTACTTC. As protein: CASSHRGGHEQYF.

The V call is TRBV25-1, the J call TRBJ2-1; 9 nucleotides match TRBD2. The CDR3 is made up of 15 amino acids. V trimming: 2 bases; J trimming: 6 bases; junction bases outside the gene matches: 5. Per the germline V gene, CDR1 is MGHDK and CDR2 is SYGVNS. The CDR3 coding sequence is TGTGCCAGCAGTGAAGGAATTAGCGGGAGCAATGAGCAGTTCTTC. As protein: CASSEGISGSNEQFF.

The chain joins TRBV5-4 to TRBJ2-5, with D possibly TRBD2 on 5 matching bases. V was trimmed by 0 bases and J by 7 bases, leaving 16 bases between them. The CDR3 totals 15 residues. The germline V gene has CDR1 SGHNT and CDR2 YYREEE (reference sequence). The CDR3 loop reads CASSLGGPLRGTQYF. In DNA, the CDR3 is TGTGCCAGCAGCTTGGGAGGGCCCCTTCGAGGGACCCAGTACTTC.

This clone is a singleton in its sample. V gene TRBV27 combines with J gene TRBJ1-2; 9 bases agree with TRBD1. This CDR3 is built from 16 residues. After removal of 7 bases from V and 1 base from J, the junction contained 10 bases not matched to a gene. From germline, CDR1 is MNHEY and CDR2 SMNVEV (reference sequence). The DNA for the CDR3 is TGTGCCAGCACTACCCTCGCGGGACAGGGTAACTATGGCTACACCTTC. Protein sequence: CASTTLAGQGNYGYTF.

The CDR3 sequence: CASSLRGLAGLLDTGELFF. The CDR3 nucleotides read TGTGCCAGCAGCTTGAGAGGACTAGCGGGACTTCTAGACACCGGGGAGCTGTTTTTT. This sequence joins TRBV5-5 and TRBJ2-2, with 12 bases aligning to TRBD2. Unmatched junction bases numbered 10, after V lost 1 base and J lost 3 bases. The germline CDR1 and CDR2 sequences are SGHKS and YYEKEE (reference sequence). CDR3 length equals 19 residues.

This chain connects TRBV30 to TRBJ1-1; possibly TRBD1 for D (6 bases). Per germline, CDR1 GTSNPN and CDR2 SVGIG (reference sequence). The ends were cut back, 0 bases at V and 2 bases at J, with 7 bases in the middle. CDR3 length: 13 amino acids. CDR3 amino acids: CAWSVGGNTEAFF. In DNA form, the CDR3 reads TGTGCCTGGAGTGTAGGGGGTAACACTGAAGCTTTCTTT.

The CDR3 here is CASSSTGTGTYNEQFF. The DNA for the CDR3 is TGTGCCAGTAGTTCAACCGGGACAGGGACCTACAATGAGCAGTTCTTC. The chain joins TRBV19 to TRBJ2-1; 9 nucleotides align to TRBD1. The V and J ends lost 5 bases and 2 bases, in that order; junction bases with no gene match: 7. The CDR3 runs 16 residues. Germline CDR1 LNHDA, CDR2 SQIVND (reference sequence).

V is TRBV9 and J is TRBJ2-1; 13 positions agree with TRBD2. The trim removed 3 bases at V and 9 bases at J, leaving 6 bases unmatched. Germline assignment: CDR1 SGDLS and CDR2 YYNGEE. CDR3 size: 15 residues. The CDR3 nucleotides read TGTGCCAGCAGCGCAACTAGCGGGGGGGTGAGTGAGCAGTTCTTC. Translation: CASSATSGGVSEQFF.

The chain uses TRBV7-2 and TRBJ2-7; 11 nucleotides align to TRBD2. The CDR3 runs to 14 residues. Unmatched junction bases numbered 2, after V lost 4 bases and J lost 3 bases. CDR1 is SGHTA and CDR2 is FQGNSA in the germline V gene. In DNA form, the CDR3 reads TGTGCCAGCAGCTCCGGGACTAGCGGCTACGAGCAGTACTTC. Translated: CASSSGTSGYEQYF. The variable domain in full, completed from reference TRBV7-2 and TRBJ2-7, reads GAGVSQSPSNKVTEKGKDVELRCDPISGHTALYWYRQSLGQGLEFLIYFQGNSAPDKSGLPSDRFSAERTGGSVSTLTIQRTQQEDSAVYLCASSSGTSGYEQYFGPGTRLTVT.

Notes on this clone: A junction boundary mismatches the germline segment, possibly from a read error. CDR3 in DNA: TGTGCCAGCAGCCATCCAGACAGGGGGAGTCACTTC. Its protein is CASSHPDRGSHF. The chain uses TRBV12-3 or TRBV12-4 and TRBJ2-7, with 9 positions matching TRBD1. CDR3 length equals 12 residues.

V usage is TRBV14 and J usage is TRBJ1-6, with 7 bases that match TRBD1. There are 14 residues in the CDR3. The germline V gene encodes CDR1 SGHDN and CDR2 FVKESK. V shed 6 bases, J shed 6 bases, and the junction held 5 bases outside the gene matches. CDR3 coding DNA: TGTGCCAGCAGAAGACAGGGTACTAATTCACCCCTCCACTTT. It is translated as CASRRQGTNSPLHF.

The chain employs TRBV19 and TRBJ1-5; D perhaps matches TRBD1 (5 bases). The CDR3 has 13 residues. Trimming took 7 bases from V and 2 from J, leaving 9 bases between them. Germline V lookup: CDR1 LNHDA, CDR2 SQIVND (reference sequence). CDR3 sequence reads: CASMAGGNQPQHF. The CDR3 coding sequence is TGTGCCAGTATGGCGGGGGGCAATCAGCCCCAGCATTTT. Full variable domain (remainder filled in from reference TRBV19 and TRBJ1-5): DGGITQSPKYLFRKEGQNVTLSCEQNLNHDAMYWYRQDPGQGLRLIYYSQIVNDFQKGDIAEGYSVSREKKESFPLTVTSAQKNPTAFYLCASMAGGNQPQHFGDGTRLSIL.

The J gene is TRBJ1-3, the V gene TRBV7-8; D may be TRBD1 (6 bases). The CDR3 is made up of 13 amino acids. With 11 bases removed from V and 2 bases from J, the gap between germline ends came to 13 bases. CDR1 is SGHVS, CDR2 FQNEAQ, per germline. As DNA, the CDR3 is TGTGCCCTAGGGGGTTCTGCTGGAAACACCATATATTTT. It is translated as CALGGSAGNTIYF.

The table lists this clone with many counts. The rearrangement links TRBV3-1 (or the pseudogene TRBV3-2) to TRBJ2-5, with D perhaps matching TRBD2 (6 bases). Trimming removed 6 bases at V and 3 bases at J, with 17 bases between. The CDR3 totals 15 residues. Germline V gene data show CDR1 as LGHDT and CDR2 as YNNKEL (reference sequence). As DNA, the CDR3 is TGTGCCAGCAGTCGAAACATAGCGGCTAAAGAGACCCAGTACTTC. This gives the protein CASSRNIAAKETQYF.

Only a few counts were recorded for this clone. This specimen includes other DNA sequences encoding the same CDR3. The CDR3 sequence: CASSLGDRGLRETQYF. CDR3 sequence (DNA): TGTGCCAGCAGCTTGGGGGACAGGGGCCTGAGGGAGACCCAGTACTTC. The chain is built from TRBV5-4 and TRBJ2-5; TRBD1 matches 10 bases. Germline loops: CDR1 SGHNT, CDR2 YYREEE (reference sequence). There are 16 residues in the CDR3. The V segment lost 0 bases and the J segment 5 bases; nucleotides outside the gene matches: 7.

This chain connects TRBV7-2 to TRBJ1-2, with no clear D. This CDR3 spans 15 amino acids. Germline V lookup: CDR1 SGHTA, CDR2 FQGNSA. V lost 1 base and J 8 bases, leaving 17 bases between the germline ends. In DNA, the CDR3 is TGTGCCAGCAGCTTAGTAGAGTTCATTACTCGGGGCTACACCTTC. Translated, it gives CASSLVEFITRGYTF.

The chain uses TRBV7-2 and TRBJ2-2; 14 bases align to TRBD2. Trimming removed 5 bases from V and 3 bases from J; junction bases left unmatched: 2. The CDR3 sequence is 16 residues long. Germline V lookup: CDR1 SGHTA, CDR2 FQGNSA. The CDR3 is CASSPGLAGDTGELFF. Written as DNA, the CDR3 is TGTGCCAGCAGCCCGGGACTAGCGGGGGACACCGGGGAGCTGTTTTTT.

The V and J genes are TRBV11-2 and TRBJ1-1, with 10 bases identical to TRBD1. V lost 2 bases and J lost 0; bases outside the gene matches: 9. The CDR3 contains 18 residues. The germline V gene encodes CDR1 SGHAT and CDR2 FQNNGV. CDR3 DNA sequence: TGTGCCAGCAGCTTATCCGGGGACAGGGGACTTTTGAACACTGAAGCTTTCTTT. Protein product: CASSLSGDRGLLNTEAFF.

The chain is built from TRBV29-1 and TRBJ2-1; D possibly corresponds to TRBD2 (7 bases). The CDR3 sequence is 15 residues long. V was trimmed by 5 bases and J by 0 bases, leaving 14 bases between them. Germline lookup yields CDR1 SQVTM and CDR2 ANQGSEA. This chain's CDR3 is CSVSGGYSSYNEQFF. As DNA, the CDR3 is TGCAGCGTTTCGGGGGGCTACAGCTCCTACAATGAGCAGTTCTTC.

The chain employs TRBV11-3 and TRBJ1-4, with 10 bases identical to TRBD1. The CDR3 loop spans 15 amino acids. The germline CDR1 and CDR2 sequences are SGHNT and YENEEA. After removal of 4 bases from V and 7 bases from J, the junction contained 6 bases not matched to a gene. CDR3 sequence: CASSSRTGGSEKLFF. The CDR3 DNA is TGTGCCAGCAGCTCCCGGACAGGGGGGAGTGAAAAACTGTTTTTT.

The V gene is TRBV4-1, the J gene TRBJ2-3; D is perhaps TRBD1 (5 bases). The CDR3 has 17 residues. CDR1 and CDR2 (germline): MGHRA, YSYEKL. Deletions cut 0 bases from V and 3 bases from J, with 16 bases between. CDR3 nucleotides: TGCGCCAGCAGCCAAGAATGGCGAAAGGGGCTGACAGATACGCAGTATTTT. As protein: CASSQEWRKGLTDTQYF.

The chain employs TRBV2 and TRBJ2-6; D remains ambiguous. CDR1 is SNHLY and CDR2 is FYNNEI in the germline V gene. Trimming removed 8 bases at V and 4 bases at J, with 9 bases between. This CDR3 has 13 amino acids. The CDR3 region is CASLRWGANVLTF. Here the CDR3 DNA reads TGTGCCAGCTTGCGGTGGGGGGCCAACGTCCTGACTTTC.

The V call is TRBV6-5, the J call TRBJ2-7; 7 bases match TRBD1. This CDR3 has 15 amino acids. The germline CDR1 and CDR2 sequences are MNHEY and SVGAGI. Trimming removed 6 bases from V and 2 bases from J; junction bases left unmatched: 10. The CDR3 is CASRVGQAPTYEQYF. Here the CDR3 DNA reads TGTGCCAGCAGGGTAGGACAGGCCCCTACCTACGAGCAGTACTTC.

The chain employs TRBV7-5 and TRBJ2-7; the D call TRBD2 from the table was never checked on the DNA. TRBV7-5 is shown as a pseudogene. The CDR3 is made up of 12 amino acids. The CDR3 is CVRSPSGYEQYF. The CDR3 region has the DNA TGTGTCAGAAGCCCATCGGGTTACGAGCAGTACTTC.